This T cell receptor beta chain is from a study of T cell repertoires in cytomegalovirus infection. MiXCR was run by TCRdb on the reads, yielding one entry per CDR3 protein. In the table there are fewer than 650,000 distinct CDR3 sequences, about 40% of which are singletons. About this clonotype itself: The antigen is not known.

Source: cultured PBMCs, taken from culture after CMV antigen stimulation. This sequence was found in a human donor in good health (CMV status not recorded). Some clones in this sample may be carry-over from other donors' samples.

The CDR3 DNA follows: TGTGCCAGCACCCCTCTGGCTAGCGGGACCTACGAGCAGTACTTC. Its translation is CASTPLASGTYEQYF. J is TRBJ2-7 and V is TRBV6-6; 9 bases agree with TRBD2. The CDR3 loop spans 15 amino acids. Germline V gene data show CDR1 as MNHNY and CDR2 as SVGAGI (reference sequence). The V and J ends lost 7 bases and 2 bases, in that order; junction bases with no gene match: 9.